A single sample gave rise to the 10 T cell receptor beta chains below, sequenced in a study of siplizumab effects on memory and regulatory T cells. Repertoires were generated with immunoSEQ multiplex PCR, while TCRdb's copy carries only in-frame clones and drops some. This sample has around 100,000 clones, with more than 85% found just once. Sequencing was done on a sample of CD4+ T cells sorted from blood. Every receptor here comes from a human donor in good health.

The chain links TRBV7-3 to TRBJ2-3; 8 bases match TRBD2. This CDR3 region has 14 residues. With 8 bases clipped from V and 5 bases from J, the junction kept 9 bases outside the gene matches. Germline-derived CDR1 and CDR2 are SGHTA and FQGTGA. The CDR3 DNA is TGTGCCAGCTCCACCAACCGGGGGGGAGATACGCAGTATTTT. It codes for CASSTNRGGDTQYF.

This chain links TRBV9 with TRBJ2-5; unclear D gene. V was shortened by 0 bases and J by 4 bases, with 7 bases between the two germline ends. The germline V gene encodes CDR1 SGDLS and CDR2 YYNGEE. This CDR3 spans 13 amino acids. CDR3 loop: CASSVGRGETQYF. In DNA form, the CDR3 reads TGTGCCAGCAGCGTAGGACGAGGAGAGACCCAGTACTTC.

A single count supports this clone. One end of the junction is discordant with germline, which a read error may explain. V is TRBV14 and J is TRBJ1-2, with a tentative D call TRBD1 (5 bases). The CDR3 is 14 residues long. Germline V gene data show CDR1 as SGHDN and CDR2 as FVKESK. The CDR3 nucleotides read TGTGGCAGCAGCCATTCGGACACACGCTATGGCTACACCTTC. This translates into CGSSHSDTRYGYTF.

The rearrangement uses TRBV19 and TRBJ2-2; D possibly corresponds to TRBD1 (6 bases). The V end was cut by 8 bases, the J end by 2 bases, with 18 bases between. This CDR3 contains 16 residues. Germline values: CDR1 LNHDA, CDR2 SQIVND (reference sequence). In DNA form, the CDR3 reads TGTGCCAGTTTCCCACCGGGACATTACAACACCGGGGAGCTGTTTTTT. It is translated as CASFPPGHYNTGELFF.

The chain joins TRBV10-2 to TRBJ1-6; 9 bases agree with TRBD1. V dropped 6 bases and J dropped 13; count of bases not matched to a gene: 4. This CDR3 spans 12 amino acids. The germline CDR1 and CDR2 sequences are WSHSY and SAAADI. DNA of the CDR3: TGCGCCAGCAGGGACAGGGGTTTCCCCCTCCACTTT. Its translation is CASRDRGFPLHF.

This clone showed up just once. The chain joins TRBV18 to TRBJ2-7; weak D call: TRBD1 (5 bases). Germline assignment: CDR1 KGHSH and CDR2 LQKENI. The V gene lost 3 bases and the J gene lost 7 bases, with 19 bases spanning the gap. There are 15 residues in the CDR3. CDR3 sequence reads: CASSPPGLGAGEQYF. The CDR3 coding sequence is TGTGCCAGCTCACCGCCAGGGTTAGGGGCAGGGGAGCAGTACTTC.

V usage is TRBV5-1 and J usage is TRBJ2-3; TRBD1 or TRBD2 may be the D gene (6 bases each). Germline V CDR1 and CDR2: SGHRS, YFSETQ. The CDR3 contains 15 residues. V was clipped by 0 bases and J by 5 bases, with 13 bases between them. CDR3 sequence: CASSLVGGQGDTQYF. For the CDR3, the DNA is TGCGCCAGCAGCTTGGTAGGGGGGCAGGGAGATACGCAGTATTTT.

This chain connects TRBV6-6 to TRBJ1-2, with D uncertain. Trimming shortened V by 7 bases and J by 6 bases, and 12 bases separated the two germline ends. The CDR3 has 12 residues. Germline CDR1 and CDR2: MNHNY and SVGAGI (reference sequence). The CDR3 DNA is TGTGCCAGCAACAACCCCTCCGATGGCTACACCTTC. Amino acids: CASNNPSDGYTF.

The chain recombines TRBV25-1 with TRBJ2-5; the D is unclear. In germline, CDR1 is MGHDK, CDR2 SYGVNS. This CDR3 spans 15 amino acids. V was shortened by 8 bases and J by 5 bases, with 21 bases between the two germline ends. The CDR3 DNA is TGTGCCAGCCTCCCCCTCGGGTCCCCCCAGGAGACCCAGTACTTC. Its protein is CASLPLGSPQETQYF.

This chain connects TRBV4-3 to TRBJ2-3; 13 nucleotides align to TRBD2. The V segment lost 4 bases and the J segment 3 bases; nucleotides outside the gene matches: 4. Germline V gene sequence: CDR1 LGHNA, CDR2 YSLEER. This CDR3 spans 16 amino acids. The CDR3 DNA reads as TGCGCCAGCAGCCGCACGACTAGCGGGGGGACAGATACGCAGTATTTT. Protein product: CASSRTTSGGTDTQYF.